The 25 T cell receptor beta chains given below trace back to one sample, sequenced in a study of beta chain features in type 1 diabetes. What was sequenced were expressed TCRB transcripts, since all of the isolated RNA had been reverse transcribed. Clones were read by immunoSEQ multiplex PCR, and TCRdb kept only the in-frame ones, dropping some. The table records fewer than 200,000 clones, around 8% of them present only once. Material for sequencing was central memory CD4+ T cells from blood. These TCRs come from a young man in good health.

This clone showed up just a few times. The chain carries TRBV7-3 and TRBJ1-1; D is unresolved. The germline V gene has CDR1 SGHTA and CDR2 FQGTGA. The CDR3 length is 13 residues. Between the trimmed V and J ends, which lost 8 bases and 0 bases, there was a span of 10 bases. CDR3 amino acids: CASSAGMNTEAFF. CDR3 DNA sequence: TGTGCCAGCTCCGCGGGCATGAACACTGAAGCTTTCTTT. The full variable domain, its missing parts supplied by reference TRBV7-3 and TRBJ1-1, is GAGVSQTPSNKVTEKGKYVELRCDPISGHTALYWYRQSLGQGPEFLIYFQGTGAADDSGLPNDRFFAVRPEGSVSTLKIQRTERGDSAVYLCASSAGMNTEAFFGQGTRLTVV.

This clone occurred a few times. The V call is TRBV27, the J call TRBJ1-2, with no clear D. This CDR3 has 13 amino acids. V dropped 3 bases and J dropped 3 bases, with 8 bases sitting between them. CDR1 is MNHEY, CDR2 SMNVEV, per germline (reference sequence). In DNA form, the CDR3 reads TGTGCCAGCAGTTTGAGTAACGACTATGGCTACACCTTC. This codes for CASSLSNDYGYTF.

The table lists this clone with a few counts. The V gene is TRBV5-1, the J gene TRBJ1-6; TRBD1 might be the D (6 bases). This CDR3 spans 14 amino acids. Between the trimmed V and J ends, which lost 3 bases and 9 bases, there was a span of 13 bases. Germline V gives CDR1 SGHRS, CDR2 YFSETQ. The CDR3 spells CASSSSGDGSPLHF. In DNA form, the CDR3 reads TGCGCCAGCAGCTCATCAGGGGATGGTTCACCCCTCCACTTT. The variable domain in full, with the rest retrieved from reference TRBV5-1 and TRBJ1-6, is KAGVTQTPRYLIKTRGQQVTLSCSPISGHRSVSWYQQTPGQGLQFLFEYFSETQRNKGNFPGRFSGRQFSNSRSEMNVSTLELGDSALYLCASSSSGDGSPLHFGNGTRLTVT.

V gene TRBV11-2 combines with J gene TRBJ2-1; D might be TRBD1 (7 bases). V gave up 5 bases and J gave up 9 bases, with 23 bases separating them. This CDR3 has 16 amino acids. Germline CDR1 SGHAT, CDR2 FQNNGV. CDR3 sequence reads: CASSPVQGGQYGEQFF. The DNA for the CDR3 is TGTGCCAGCAGCCCCGTTCAGGGGGGACAGTACGGTGAGCAGTTCTTC.

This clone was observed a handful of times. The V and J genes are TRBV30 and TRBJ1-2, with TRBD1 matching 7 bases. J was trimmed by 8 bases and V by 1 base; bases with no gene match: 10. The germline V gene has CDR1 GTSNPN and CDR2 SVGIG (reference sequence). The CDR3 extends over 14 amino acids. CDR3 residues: CAWSAQTGSVGYTF. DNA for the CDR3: TGTGCCTGGAGTGCTCAGACAGGGTCCGTAGGCTACACCTTC.

The CDR3 here is CATRAGEIYYGYTF. The CDR3, as DNA: TGTGCCACCAGAGCAGGGGAGATATACTATGGCTACACCTTC. This chain joins TRBV28 and TRBJ1-2, with D maybe TRBD1 (6 bases). CDR1 and CDR2 (germline): MDHEN, SYDVKM. The CDR3 covers 14 residues. Between the trimmed V and J ends, which lost 10 bases and 3 bases, there was a span of 18 bases.

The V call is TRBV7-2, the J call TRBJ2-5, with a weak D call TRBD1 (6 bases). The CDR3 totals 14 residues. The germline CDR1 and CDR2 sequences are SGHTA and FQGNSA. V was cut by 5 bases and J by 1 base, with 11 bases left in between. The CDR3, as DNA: TGTGCCAGCAGCAGGGACATGGGCCAAGAGACCCAGTACTTC. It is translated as CASSRDMGQETQYF.

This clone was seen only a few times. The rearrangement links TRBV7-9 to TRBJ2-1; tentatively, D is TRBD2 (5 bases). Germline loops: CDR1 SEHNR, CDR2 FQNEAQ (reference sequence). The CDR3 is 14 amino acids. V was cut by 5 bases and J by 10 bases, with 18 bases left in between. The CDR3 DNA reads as TGTGCCAGCAGCCGATGGACTGGAGTTGACGAGCAGTTCTTC. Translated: CASSRWTGVDEQFF.

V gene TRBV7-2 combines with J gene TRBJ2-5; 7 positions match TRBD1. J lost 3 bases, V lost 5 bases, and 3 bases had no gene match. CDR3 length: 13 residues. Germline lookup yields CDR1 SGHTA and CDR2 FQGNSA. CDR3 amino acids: CASSRQGKETQYF. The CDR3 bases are TGTGCCAGCAGCCGACAGGGTAAAGAGACCCAGTACTTC. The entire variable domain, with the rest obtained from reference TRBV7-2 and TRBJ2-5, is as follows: GAGVSQSPSNKVTEKGKDVELRCDPISGHTALYWYRQSLGQGLEFLIYFQGNSAPDKSGLPSDRFSAERTGGSVSTLTIQRTQQEDSAVYLCASSRQGKETQYFGPGTRLLVL.

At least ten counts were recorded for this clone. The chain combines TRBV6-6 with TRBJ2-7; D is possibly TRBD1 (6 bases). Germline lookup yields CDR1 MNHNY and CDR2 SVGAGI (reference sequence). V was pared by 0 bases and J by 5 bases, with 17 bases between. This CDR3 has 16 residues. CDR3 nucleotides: TGTGCCAGCAGTTACTCGATGTTACAGGGTCGCAACGAGCAGTACTTC. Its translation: CASSYSMLQGRNEQYF.

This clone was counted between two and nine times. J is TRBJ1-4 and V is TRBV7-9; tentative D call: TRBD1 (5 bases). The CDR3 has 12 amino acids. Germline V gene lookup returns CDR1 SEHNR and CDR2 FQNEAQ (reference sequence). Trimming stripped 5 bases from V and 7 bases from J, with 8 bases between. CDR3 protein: CASSIGGEKLFF. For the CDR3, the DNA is TGTGCCAGCAGCATCGGGGGTGAAAAACTGTTTTTT.

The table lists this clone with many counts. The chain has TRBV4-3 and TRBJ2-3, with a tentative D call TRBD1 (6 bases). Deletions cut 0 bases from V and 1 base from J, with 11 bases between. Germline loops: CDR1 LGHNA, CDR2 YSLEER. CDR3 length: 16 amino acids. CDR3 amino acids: CASSQEGRGGTDTQYF. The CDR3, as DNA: TGCGCCAGCAGCCAAGAGGGCAGGGGCGGCACAGATACGCAGTATTTT.

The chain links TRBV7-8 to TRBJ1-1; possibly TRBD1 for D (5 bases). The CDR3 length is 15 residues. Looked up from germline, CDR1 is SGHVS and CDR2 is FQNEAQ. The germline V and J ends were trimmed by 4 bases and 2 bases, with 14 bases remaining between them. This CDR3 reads CASSSSPGGNTEAFF. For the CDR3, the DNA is TGTGCCAGCAGCTCGAGCCCGGGGGGAAACACTGAAGCTTTCTTT.

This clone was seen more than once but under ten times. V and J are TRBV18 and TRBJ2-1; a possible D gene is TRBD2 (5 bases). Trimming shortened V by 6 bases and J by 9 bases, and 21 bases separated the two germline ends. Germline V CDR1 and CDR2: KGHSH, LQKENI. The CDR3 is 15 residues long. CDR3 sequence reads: CASSPEVAGRGEQFF. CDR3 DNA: TGTGCCAGCTCCCCAGAGGTCGCGGGCCGGGGTGAGCAGTTCTTC.

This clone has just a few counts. The DNA of the CDR3 is TGTGCCAGCAGCCGATACAGGGGCCCCAATGAAAAACTGTTTTTT. Translating it yields CASSRYRGPNEKLFF. The J gene is TRBJ1-4, the V gene TRBV7-2; 7 bases match TRBD1. This CDR3 is 15 amino acids long. Germline CDR1 SGHTA, CDR2 FQGNSA. V trimming: 5 bases; J trimming: 5 bases; junction bases outside the gene matches: 8.

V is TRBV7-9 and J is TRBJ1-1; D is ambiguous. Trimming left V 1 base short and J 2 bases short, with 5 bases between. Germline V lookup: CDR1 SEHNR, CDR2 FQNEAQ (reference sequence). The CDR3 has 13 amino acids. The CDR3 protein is CASSLVANTEAFF. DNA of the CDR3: TGTGCCAGCAGCTTAGTAGCAAACACTGAAGCTTTCTTT.

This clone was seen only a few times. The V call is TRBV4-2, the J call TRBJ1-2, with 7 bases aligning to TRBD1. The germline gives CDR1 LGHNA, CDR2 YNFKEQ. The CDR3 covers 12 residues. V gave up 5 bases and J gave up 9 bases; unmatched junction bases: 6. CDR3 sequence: CASSSPTGRYTF. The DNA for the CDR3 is TGTGCCAGCAGCTCGCCGACAGGGCGCTACACCTTC.

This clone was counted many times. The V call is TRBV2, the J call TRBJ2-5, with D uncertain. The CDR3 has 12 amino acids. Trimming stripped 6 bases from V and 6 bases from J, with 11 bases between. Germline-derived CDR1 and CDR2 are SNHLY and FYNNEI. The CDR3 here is CASSTEMKTQYF. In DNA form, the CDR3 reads TGTGCCAGCAGCACAGAAATGAAGACCCAGTACTTC.

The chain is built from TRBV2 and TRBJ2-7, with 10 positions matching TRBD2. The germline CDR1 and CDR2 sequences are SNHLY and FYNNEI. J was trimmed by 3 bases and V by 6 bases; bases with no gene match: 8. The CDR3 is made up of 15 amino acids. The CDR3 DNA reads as TGTGCCAGCAGAGCCGGGACTAGCGTGAACTACGAGCAGTACTTC. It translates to CASRAGTSVNYEQYF.

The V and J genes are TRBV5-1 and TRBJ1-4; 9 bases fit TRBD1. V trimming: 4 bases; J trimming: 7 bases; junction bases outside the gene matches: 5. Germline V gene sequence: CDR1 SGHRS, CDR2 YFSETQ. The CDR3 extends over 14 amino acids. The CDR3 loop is CASSTGQGGEKLFF. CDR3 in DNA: TGCGCCAGCAGCACGGGACAGGGCGGTGAAAAACTGTTTTTT. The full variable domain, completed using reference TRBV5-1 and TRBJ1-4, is KAGVTQTPRYLIKTRGQQVTLSCSPISGHRSVSWYQQTPGQGLQFLFEYFSETQRNKGNFPGRFSGRQFSNSRSEMNVSTLELGDSALYLCASSTGQGGEKLFFGSGTQLSVL.

The chain's CDR3 is CASSLTGGAETQYF. The CDR3 DNA reads as TGTGCCAGCAGCTTGACAGGGGGCGCTGAGACCCAGTACTTC. This sequence joins TRBV7-9 and TRBJ2-5, with 10 bases fitting TRBD1. This CDR3 has 14 residues. V was clipped by 3 bases and J by 5 bases; unmatched bases: 3. Germline V lookup: CDR1 SEHNR, CDR2 FQNEAQ (reference sequence).

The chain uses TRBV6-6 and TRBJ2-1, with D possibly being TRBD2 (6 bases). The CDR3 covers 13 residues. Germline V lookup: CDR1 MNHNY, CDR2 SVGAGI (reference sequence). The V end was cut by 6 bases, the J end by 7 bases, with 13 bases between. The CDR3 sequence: CASSRDFSNEQFF. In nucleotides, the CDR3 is TGTGCCAGCAGCCGGGACTTCTCGAATGAGCAGTTCTTC.

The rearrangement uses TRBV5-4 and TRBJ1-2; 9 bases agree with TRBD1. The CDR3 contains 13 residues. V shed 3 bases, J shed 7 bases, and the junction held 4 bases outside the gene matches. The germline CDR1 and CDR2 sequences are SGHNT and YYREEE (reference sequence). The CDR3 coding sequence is TGTGCCAGCAGCTCAACAGGGGGCTTTGGCTACACCTTC. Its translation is CASSSTGGFGYTF.

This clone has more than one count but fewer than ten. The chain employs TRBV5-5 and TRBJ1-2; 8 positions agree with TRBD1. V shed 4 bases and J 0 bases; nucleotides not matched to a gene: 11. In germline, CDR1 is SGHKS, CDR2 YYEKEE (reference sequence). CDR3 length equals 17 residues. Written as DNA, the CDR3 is TGTGCCAGCAGCCCAAGGACAGGGACTGTCCCTAACTATGGCTACACCTTC. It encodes CASSPRTGTVPNYGYTF. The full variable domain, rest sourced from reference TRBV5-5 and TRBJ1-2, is DAGVTQSPTHLIKTRGQQVTLRCSPISGHKSVSWYQQVLGQGPQFIFQYYEKEERGRGNFPDRFSARQFPNYSSELNVNALLLGDSALYLCASSPRTGTVPNYGYTFGSGTRLTVV.

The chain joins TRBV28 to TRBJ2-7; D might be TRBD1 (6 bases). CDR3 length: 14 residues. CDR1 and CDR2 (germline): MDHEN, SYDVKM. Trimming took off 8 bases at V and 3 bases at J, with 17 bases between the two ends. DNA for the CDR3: TGTGCCAGCCCACCTTCCAGGGGCAACTACGAGCAGTACTTC. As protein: CASPPSRGNYEQYF.